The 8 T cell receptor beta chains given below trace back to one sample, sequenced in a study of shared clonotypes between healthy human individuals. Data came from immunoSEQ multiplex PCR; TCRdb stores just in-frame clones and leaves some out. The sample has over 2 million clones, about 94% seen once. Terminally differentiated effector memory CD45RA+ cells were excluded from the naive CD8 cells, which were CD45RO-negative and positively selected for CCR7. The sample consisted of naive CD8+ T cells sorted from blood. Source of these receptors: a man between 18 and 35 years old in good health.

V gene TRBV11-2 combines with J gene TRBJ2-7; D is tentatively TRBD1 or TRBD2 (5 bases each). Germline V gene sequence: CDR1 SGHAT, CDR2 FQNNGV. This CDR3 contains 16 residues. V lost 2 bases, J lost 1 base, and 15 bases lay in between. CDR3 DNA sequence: TGTGCCAGCAGCTTACCTAGAGGGGCCTTATCCTACGAGCAGTACTTC. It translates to CASSLPRGALSYEQYF.

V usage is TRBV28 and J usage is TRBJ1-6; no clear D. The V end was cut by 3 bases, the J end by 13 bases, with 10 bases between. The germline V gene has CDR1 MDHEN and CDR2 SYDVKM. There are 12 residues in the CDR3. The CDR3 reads CASSFTNPPLHF. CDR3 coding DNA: TGTGCCAGCAGTTTTACAAACCCGCCCCTCCACTTT.

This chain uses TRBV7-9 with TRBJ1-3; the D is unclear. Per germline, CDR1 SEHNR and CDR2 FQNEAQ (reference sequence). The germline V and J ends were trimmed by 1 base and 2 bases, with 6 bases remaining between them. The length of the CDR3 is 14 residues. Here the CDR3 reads CASSLGETGNTIYF. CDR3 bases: TGTGCCAGCAGCTTAGGGGAAACTGGAAACACCATATATTTT. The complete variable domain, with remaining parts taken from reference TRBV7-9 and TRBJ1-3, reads DTGVSQNPRHKITKRGQNVTFRCDPISEHNRLYWYRQTLGQGPEFLTYFQNEAQLEKSRLLSDRFSAERPKGSFSTLEIQRTEQGDSAMYLCASSLGETGNTIYFGEGSWLTVV.

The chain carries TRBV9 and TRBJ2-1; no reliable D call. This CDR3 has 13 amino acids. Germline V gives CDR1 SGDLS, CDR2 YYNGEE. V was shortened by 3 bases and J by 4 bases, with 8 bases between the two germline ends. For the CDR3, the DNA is TGTGCCAGCAGCGAGGACGGGTACAATGAGCAGTTCTTC. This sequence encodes CASSEDGYNEQFF.

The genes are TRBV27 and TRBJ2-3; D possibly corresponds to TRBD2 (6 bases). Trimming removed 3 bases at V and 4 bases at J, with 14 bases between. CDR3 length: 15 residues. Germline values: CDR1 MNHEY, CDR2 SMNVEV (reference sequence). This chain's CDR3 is CASSFNGGPSDTQYF. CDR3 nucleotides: TGTGCCAGCAGTTTTAACGGGGGACCTTCAGATACGCAGTATTTT.

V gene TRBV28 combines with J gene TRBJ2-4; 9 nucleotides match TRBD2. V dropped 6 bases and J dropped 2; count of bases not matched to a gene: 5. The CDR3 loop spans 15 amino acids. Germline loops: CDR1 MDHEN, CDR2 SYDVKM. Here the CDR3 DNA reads TGTGCCAGCAGCCTCAGCGGGGGGACCAAAAACATTCAGTACTTC. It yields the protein CASSLSGGTKNIQYF.

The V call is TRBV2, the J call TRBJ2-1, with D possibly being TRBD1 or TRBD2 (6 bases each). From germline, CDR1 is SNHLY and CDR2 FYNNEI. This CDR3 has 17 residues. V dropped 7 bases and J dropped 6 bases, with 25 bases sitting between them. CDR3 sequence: CASKQVIGGWDINEQFF. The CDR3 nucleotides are TGTGCCAGCAAGCAGGTCATTGGGGGGTGGGACATCAATGAGCAGTTCTTC.

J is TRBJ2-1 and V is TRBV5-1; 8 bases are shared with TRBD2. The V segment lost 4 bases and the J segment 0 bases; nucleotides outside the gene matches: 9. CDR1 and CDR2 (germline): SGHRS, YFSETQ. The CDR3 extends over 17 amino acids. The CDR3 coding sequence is TGCGCCAGCAGCCCATCACTAGCGGCGAGCTCCTACAATGAGCAGTTCTTC. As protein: CASSPSLAASSYNEQFF.